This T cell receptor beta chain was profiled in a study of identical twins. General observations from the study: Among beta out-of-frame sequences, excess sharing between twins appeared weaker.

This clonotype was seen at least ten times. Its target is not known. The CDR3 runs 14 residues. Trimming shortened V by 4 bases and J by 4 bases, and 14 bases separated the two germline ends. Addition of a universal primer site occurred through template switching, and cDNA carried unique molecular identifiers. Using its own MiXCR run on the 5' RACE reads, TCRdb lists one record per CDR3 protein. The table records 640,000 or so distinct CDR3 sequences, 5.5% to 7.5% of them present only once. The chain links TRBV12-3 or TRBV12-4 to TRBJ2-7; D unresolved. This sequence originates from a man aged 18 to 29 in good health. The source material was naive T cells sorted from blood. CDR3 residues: CASSSDSKGYEQYF. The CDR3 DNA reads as TGTGCCAGCAGTTCCGACTCAAAAGGGTACGAGCAGTACTTC.